What follows are 22 T cell receptor beta chains derived from one specimen sequenced in a study of blood T cell repertoires in COVID-19. Assay: immunoSEQ multiplex PCR; the TCRdb copy retains only in-frame clones and omits some. The sample has some 180,000 clones, 79% seen once. Source material: PBMCs or T cells enriched from blood (not recorded which). These receptors originate from a woman in her 70s in a cohort exposed to, infected with or recovered from COVID-19 (not recorded which).

This clone has more than one count but fewer than ten. The V gene is TRBV28, the J gene TRBJ1-1; no clear D. CDR1 is MDHEN and CDR2 is SYDVKM in the germline V gene. The CDR3 has 15 residues. Trimming took 3 bases from V and 0 from J, leaving 11 bases between them. This chain's CDR3 is CASSFPREVNTEAFF. The CDR3 DNA reads as TGTGCCAGCAGTTTCCCCCGGGAAGTGAACACTGAAGCTTTCTTT.

V is TRBV6-1 and J is TRBJ2-3; 13 positions agree with TRBD2. Germline-derived CDR1 and CDR2 are MNHNS and SASEGT. J gave up 2 bases and V 4 bases, and 3 bases lay outside the gene matches. CDR3 length equals 16 residues. The CDR3 loop reads CASSAGLAGFTDTQYF. The CDR3 DNA follows: TGTGCCAGCAGTGCGGGACTAGCGGGGTTCACAGATACGCAGTATTTT.

The V call is TRBV15, the J call TRBJ1-4; unclear D gene. The germline V and J ends were trimmed by 0 bases and 8 bases, with 13 bases remaining between them. The CDR3 has 15 amino acids. Germline CDR1 reads LNHNV; CDR2 reads YYDKDF (reference sequence). The CDR3 bases are TGTGCCACCAGCAGAGATTGGCGGGAGGGAGAAAAACTGTTTTTT. Its translation is CATSRDWREGEKLFF.

This clone was detected once. Here the CDR3 DNA reads TGTGCCAGTAGTTGGACAGGGGGCACTGAAGCTTTCTTT. Its protein product is CASSWTGGTEAFF. The rearrangement joins TRBV19 to TRBJ1-1, with 10 positions matching TRBD1. CDR3 length equals 13 residues. The germline CDR1 and CDR2 sequences are LNHDA and SQIVND (reference sequence). After removal of 5 bases from V and 4 bases from J, the junction contained 1 base not matched to a gene.

V usage is TRBV7-2 and J usage is TRBJ2-1; TRBD2 matches 7 bases. CDR3 length equals 14 residues. Per germline, CDR1 SGHTA and CDR2 FQGNSA. The J segment lost 2 bases and the V segment lost 2 bases, leaving 0 bases of the junction unmatched. In DNA form, the CDR3 reads TGTGCCAGCAGCTTACTAGCGGCCTACAATGAGCAGTTCTTC. Residues: CASSLLAAYNEQFF.

The chain joins TRBV24-1 to TRBJ2-3, with 9 bases fitting TRBD2. The germline V gene has CDR1 KGHDR and CDR2 SFDVKD. Trimming removed 7 bases from V and 14 bases from J; junction bases left unmatched: 9. The CDR3 consists of 12 residues. This CDR3 reads CATSSSSGKVYF. CDR3 DNA sequence: TGTGCCACCAGCAGCTCTAGCGGGAAGGTGTATTTT.

The chain uses TRBV5-1 and TRBJ1-6; D is unclear. V gave up 4 bases and J gave up 3 bases, with 11 bases separating them. Germline CDR1 and CDR2: SGHRS and YFSETQ. There are 15 residues in the CDR3. DNA of the CDR3: TGCGCCAGCAGCCCCGGGTTCGTCTATAATTCACCCCTCCACTTT. This codes for CASSPGFVYNSPLHF.

This clone has only a few counts. This chain joins TRBV24-1 and TRBJ2-1, with 8 bases identical to TRBD1. The J segment lost 8 bases and the V segment lost 8 bases, leaving 7 bases of the junction unmatched. The germline gives CDR1 KGHDR, CDR2 SFDVKD. The CDR3 is made up of 13 amino acids. The CDR3 nucleotides read TGTGCCACCATTAGGACAGGGCAGCATGAGCAGTTCTTC. Translating gives CATIRTGQHEQFF.

This sequence joins TRBV19 and TRBJ1-1; D gene unclear. The CDR3 is made up of 13 amino acids. V gave up 4 bases and J gave up 3 bases, with 9 bases separating them. CDR1 and CDR2 from the germline V gene are LNHDA and SQIVND (reference sequence). The CDR3 reads CASSNQRDTEAFF. The DNA for the CDR3 is TGTGCCAGTAGTAACCAGCGGGACACTGAAGCTTTCTTT.

This chain connects TRBV5-1 to TRBJ2-7; 9 nucleotides agree with TRBD2. Germline trimming cut 0 bases from V and 3 bases from J; bases unmatched to any gene: 4. This CDR3 contains 15 residues. Germline-derived CDR1 and CDR2 are SGHRS and YFSETQ. As DNA, the CDR3 is TGCGCCAGCAGCTTGGGCGGGAGGGAAAACTACGAGCAGTACTTC. Encoded protein: CASSLGGRENYEQYF.

The chain links TRBV7-3 to TRBJ1-1; 7 bases map to TRBD1. Germline CDR1 and CDR2: SGHTA and FQGTGA. V dropped 5 bases and J dropped 3; count of bases not matched to a gene: 9. The CDR3 extends over 15 amino acids. CDR3 coding DNA: TGTGCCAGCAGCGCCCGAGGGACAGAGGACACTGAAGCTTTCTTT. It translates to CASSARGTEDTEAFF.

The genes are TRBV6-1 and TRBJ2-1, with D perhaps TRBD2 (5 bases). The CDR3 loop spans 16 amino acids. Germline CDR1 and CDR2: MNHNS and SASEGT. Trimming took 2 bases from V and 3 from J, leaving 14 bases between them. As DNA, the CDR3 is TGTGCCAGCAGTGAACAGGCGCAGGCGGGCTACAATGAGCAGTTCTTC. It translates to CASSEQAQAGYNEQFF.

This clone was seen a single time. The rearrangement uses TRBV5-1 and TRBJ1-6; TRBD1 matches at 10 bases. The CDR3 covers 14 residues. Unmatched junction bases numbered 6, after V lost 5 bases and J lost 10 bases. Germline CDR1 reads SGHRS; CDR2 reads YFSETQ. The CDR3 nucleotides read TGCGCCAGCAGTTCGGGACAGGGGAGCTCACCCCTCCACTTT. Amino acids: CASSSGQGSSPLHF.

This sequence joins TRBV5-1 and TRBJ2-1; 10 bases align to TRBD2. From germline, CDR1 is SGHRS and CDR2 YFSETQ. Trimming at V came to 4 bases and at J to 6 bases, leaving 13 bases not matched to a gene. CDR3 size: 17 residues. The CDR3 loop reads CASSEGTSASLSNEQFF. The CDR3 DNA reads TGCGCCAGCAGCGAAGGGACTAGCGCATCCCTAAGCAATGAGCAGTTCTTC.

This clone was found a few times. The chain carries TRBV5-1 and TRBJ1-5; D ambiguous. In germline, CDR1 is SGHRS, CDR2 YFSETQ. V was shortened by 0 bases and J by 5 bases, with 12 bases between the two germline ends. The CDR3 is 15 residues long. Here the CDR3 reads CASSLDDPGYQPQHF. In DNA form, the CDR3 reads TGCGCCAGCAGCTTGGATGATCCGGGGTATCAGCCCCAGCATTTT.

A note on this clone: This CDR3 is also generated by other DNA sequences in the sample. This chain links TRBV7-2 with TRBJ2-7; 8 bases map to TRBD1. The CDR3 is 14 residues long. V gave up 1 base and J gave up 2 bases; unmatched junction bases: 1. Germline-derived CDR1 and CDR2 are SGHTA and FQGNSA. The CDR3 reads CASSLGTGPYEQYF. As DNA, the CDR3 is TGTGCCAGCAGCTTAGGGACAGGGCCCTACGAGCAGTACTTC.

The chain joins TRBV5-4 to TRBJ2-3; a possible D gene is TRBD2 (6 bases). V dropped 0 bases and J dropped 2 bases, with 7 bases sitting between them. The V gene's germline CDR1 is SGHNT and CDR2 YYREEE (reference sequence). The CDR3 totals 14 residues. CDR3 sequence (DNA): TGTGCCAGCAGCTTGGCTAGCGACACAGATACGCAGTATTTT. Its translation: CASSLASDTDTQYF.

The J gene is TRBJ1-2, the V gene TRBV10-3; possibly TRBD1 for D (6 bases). This CDR3 has 14 amino acids. Germline CDR1 ENHRY, CDR2 SYGVKD. Trimming removed 3 bases at V and 8 bases at J, with 16 bases between. The CDR3 nucleotides read TGTGCCATCAGTGACTGGGGGGGGCGAGAAGGCTACACCTTC. Translating gives CAISDWGGREGYTF.

The chain uses TRBV12-3 or TRBV12-4 and TRBJ1-2, with D possibly matching TRBD1 (6 bases). Trimming took 6 bases from V and 11 from J, leaving 13 bases between them. This CDR3 region has 11 residues. The CDR3 DNA reads as TGTGCCAGCAGGGGGGACATGGGGTACACCTTC. Protein: CASRGDMGYTF.

The chain combines TRBV7-3 with TRBJ1-6; no firm D call. The V gene lost 1 base and the J gene lost 6 bases, with 7 bases spanning the gap. The CDR3 extends over 14 amino acids. In germline, CDR1 is SGHTA, CDR2 FQGTGA. CDR3 protein: CASSLIGFNSPLHF. The DNA for the CDR3 is TGTGCCAGCAGCTTAATCGGGTTTAATTCACCCCTCCACTTT. Based on the CDR3 plus reference TRBV7-3 and TRBJ1-6, the full variable domain is GAGVSQTPSNKVTEKGKYVELRCDPISGHTALYWYRQSLGQGPEFLIYFQGTGAADDSGLPNDRFFAVRPEGSVSTLKIQRTERGDSAVYLCASSLIGFNSPLHFGNGTRLTVT.

The CDR3 DNA follows: TGTGCCTGGACGGGACTAGCGGGAAATGAGCAGTTCTTC. It yields the protein CAWTGLAGNEQFF. This rearrangement joins TRBV30 to TRBJ2-1; the match to TRBD2 covers 13 bases. In germline, CDR1 is GTSNPN, CDR2 SVGIG (reference sequence). The CDR3 is 13 amino acids. The V segment lost 4 bases and the J segment 7 bases; nucleotides outside the gene matches: 1.

Of note for this clone: Being one base from a much bigger clone, this may be a read error. V gene TRBV7-3 combines with J gene TRBJ2-7; 10 bases fit TRBD1. V shed 5 bases, J shed 6 bases, and the junction held 1 base outside the gene matches. CDR1 and CDR2 (germline): SGHTA, FQGTGA. The CDR3 is 12 residues long. The CDR3 is CASSGQGGEQYF. As DNA, the CDR3 is TGTGCCAGCAGCGGACAGGGGGGCGAGCAGTACTTC. The variable domain in full, with the rest retrieved from reference TRBV7-3 and TRBJ2-7, is GAGVSQTPSNKVTEKGKYVELRCDPISGHTALYWYRQSLGQGPEFLIYFQGTGAADDSGLPNDRFFAVRPEGSVSTLKIQRTERGDSAVYLCASSGQGGEQYFGPGTRLTVT.